The 30 T cell receptor beta chains below come from one sample, sequenced in a study of neurological immune-mediated disorders. As to time point: longitudinal time-point 3. TCRdb itself ran the 5' RACE reads through MiXCR, one entry per CDR3 protein. The sample has tens of thousands of distinct CDR3 sequences; roughly 4.3% are singletons. The source material was PBMCs. The receptors stem from a woman aged 55-75 years with multiple sclerosis.

The rearrangement uses TRBV5-1 and TRBJ2-7, with a tentative D call TRBD1 (6 bases). This CDR3 spans 12 amino acids. With 4 bases removed from V and 6 bases from J, the gap between germline ends came to 11 bases. Germline V gene lookup returns CDR1 SGHRS and CDR2 YFSETQ. The CDR3 region has the DNA TGCGCCAGCAGCAACCAGGGGTGCGAGCAGTACTTC. It yields the protein CASSNQGCEQYF.

This clonotype was seen a few times. This chain uses TRBV7-6 with TRBJ2-1; 14 positions match TRBD2. V lost 1 base to trimming and J lost 8 bases; unmatched junction nucleotides: 10. There are 18 residues in the CDR3. Germline V lookup: CDR1 SGHVS, CDR2 FNYEAQ. CDR3 sequence: CASSLGWTSGGRRDEQFF. In DNA form, the CDR3 reads TGTGCCAGCAGCTTAGGGTGGACTAGCGGGGGGCGGAGGGATGAGCAGTTCTTC.

At least ten counts were recorded for this clonotype. V and J are TRBV28 and TRBJ2-5, with D perhaps assigned TRBD1 or TRBD2 (6 bases each). Trimming took 6 bases from V and 4 from J, leaving 15 bases between them. This CDR3 has 14 residues. Germline V gene data show CDR1 as MDHEN and CDR2 as SYDVKM. The CDR3 reads CASSKLGGPETQYF. CDR3 coding DNA: TGTGCCAGCAGCAAACTTGGGGGGCCAGAGACCCAGTACTTC.

This clonotype was observed many times. J is TRBJ2-1 and V is TRBV7-9; TRBD2 matches at 9 bases. This CDR3 has 15 amino acids. The V gene's germline CDR1 is SEHNR and CDR2 FQNEAQ (reference sequence). Trimming removed 1 base from V and 9 bases from J; junction bases left unmatched: 7. For the CDR3, the DNA is TGTGCCAGCAGCTTAGTGGCGGGGGGGCCGGTTGAGCAGTTCTTC. Its protein is CASSLVAGGPVEQFF.

This clonotype appeared a single time. At one of its ends the junction is not consistent with the germline gene, which may arise from a read error. As DNA, the CDR3 is TGTACCAGCAGCCGAGCCGGGACAACCTATTATCGCTCTGGAAACACAATATATTTT. Amino acid sequence: CTSSRAGTTYYRSGNTIYF. This sequence joins TRBV9 and TRBJ1-3, with D tentatively TRBD1 (6 bases). In germline, CDR1 is SGDLS, CDR2 YYNGEE. CDR3 length equals 19 residues. Variable domain in full (rest from reference TRBV9 and TRBJ1-3): DSGVTQTPKHLITATGQRVTLRCSPRSGDLSVYWYQQSLDQGLQFLIQYYNGEERAKGNILERFSAQQFPDLHSELNLSSLELGDSALYFCTSSRAGTTYYRSGNTIYFGEGSWLTVV.

This clonotype was counted at least ten times. This sequence joins TRBV7-6 and TRBJ1-3; no clear D gene. The CDR3 runs to 16 residues. CDR1 is SGHVS, CDR2 FNYEAQ, per germline. V lost 2 bases, J lost 0 bases, and 11 bases lay in between. The CDR3 loop reads CASSLYNGDSGNTIYF. The CDR3 nucleotides are TGTGCCAGCAGCTTATATAACGGAGACTCTGGAAACACCATATATTTT.

Many counts were recorded for this clonotype. This chain links TRBV28 with TRBJ2-4; 7 bases agree with TRBD1. The CDR3 length is 14 residues. V gave up 2 bases and J gave up 7 bases; unmatched junction bases: 5. Per the germline V gene, CDR1 is MDHEN and CDR2 is SYDVKM. This chain's CDR3 is CASSLGQVRNIQYF. Written as DNA, the CDR3 is TGTGCCAGCAGTTTAGGACAGGTCCGGAACATTCAGTACTTC.

The genes are TRBV5-1 and TRBJ2-1; 9 bases map to TRBD2. Germline V lookup: CDR1 SGHRS, CDR2 YFSETQ. This CDR3 contains 15 residues. The V gene end was trimmed by 4 bases and the J gene end by 4 bases; junction bases not matched to a gene: 6. The CDR3 here is CASSPSGGQYNEQFF. The CDR3 DNA reads TGCGCCAGCAGCCCAAGCGGGGGGCAGTACAATGAGCAGTTCTTC. Full variable domain (remainder filled in from reference TRBV5-1 and TRBJ2-1): KAGVTQTPRYLIKTRGQQVTLSCSPISGHRSVSWYQQTPGQGLQFLFEYFSETQRNKGNFPGRFSGRQFSNSRSEMNVSTLELGDSALYLCASSPSGGQYNEQFFGPGTRLTVL.

This clonotype was observed at least ten times. CDR3 region: CATSRARGRAAEAFF. Written as DNA, the CDR3 is TGTGCCACCAGCAGAGCCCGTGGGAGGGCGGCTGAAGCTTTCTTT. The V gene is TRBV15, the J gene TRBJ1-1; the D is unclear. CDR1 and CDR2 (germline): LNHNV, YYDKDF (reference sequence). CDR3 length: 15 amino acids. Trimming left V 1 base short and J 6 bases short, with 15 bases between.

This clonotype was seen at least ten times. The V call is TRBV3-1, the J call TRBJ2-4; D gene ambiguous. The germline V gene has CDR1 LGHDT and CDR2 YNNKEL (reference sequence). V was trimmed by 0 bases and J by 11 bases, leaving 8 bases between them. The CDR3 runs to 12 residues. CDR3 in amino acids: CASSQDGQVQYF. The CDR3 coding sequence is TGTGCCAGCAGCCAAGATGGGCAGGTTCAGTACTTC.

This clonotype was recorded many times. The V gene is TRBV7-8, the J gene TRBJ2-7; unclear D gene. Trimming cost V 0 bases and J 2 bases, with 8 bases left between them. This CDR3 is built from 14 residues. Germline-derived CDR1 and CDR2 are SGHVS and FQNEAQ. The CDR3 reads CASSLAAGTYEQYF. The CDR3 coding sequence is TGTGCCAGCAGCTTAGCAGCTGGGACCTACGAGCAGTACTTC. The whole variable domain, remainder taken from reference TRBV7-8 and TRBJ2-7, is GAGVSQSPRYKVAKRGQDVALRCDPISGHVSLFWYQQALGQGPEFLTYFQNEAQLDKSGLPSDRFFAERPEGSVSTLKIQRTQQEDSAVYLCASSLAAGTYEQYFGPGTRLTVT.

This clonotype was found many times. This rearrangement joins TRBV7-2 to TRBJ2-1; D ambiguous. The CDR3 spans 12 residues. Germline CDR1 is SGHTA and CDR2 is FQGNSA. Trimming pared 5 bases from V and 9 bases from J, leaving 11 bases between. CDR3 in DNA: TGTGCCAGCAGCACCCCCTTGGGTGAGCAGTTCTTC. Translated, it gives CASSTPLGEQFF. Full variable domain (missing parts from reference TRBV7-2 and TRBJ2-1): GAGVSQSPSNKVTEKGKDVELRCDPISGHTALYWYRQSLGQGLEFLIYFQGNSAPDKSGLPSDRFSAERTGGSVSTLTIQRTQQEDSAVYLCASSTPLGEQFFGPGTRLTVL.

This clonotype was recorded many times. The gene calls are TRBV10-2 and TRBJ1-6; D perhaps matches TRBD1 (6 bases). This CDR3 is 14 amino acids long. Trimming took off 4 bases at V and 4 bases at J, with 8 bases between the two ends. The V gene's germline CDR1 is WSHSY and CDR2 SAAADI. The CDR3 region has the DNA TGCGCCAGCAGTGGACAGGCATATAATTCACCCCTCCACTTT. Translation: CASSGQAYNSPLHF.

There are a few counts of this clonotype. The gene calls are TRBV28 and TRBJ2-5, with 12 bases aligning to TRBD2. V trimming: 6 bases; J trimming: 5 bases; junction bases outside the gene matches: 4. This CDR3 is 14 amino acids long. Germline V gives CDR1 MDHEN, CDR2 SYDVKM. The CDR3 region has the DNA TGTGCCAGCAGAGGGACTAGCGGGCGGGAGACCCAGTACTTC. This translates into CASRGTSGRETQYF.

This clonotype has ten or more counts. This chain links TRBV5-6 with TRBJ1-2, with D tentatively TRBD1 (6 bases). The CDR3 totals 15 residues. Germline V gives CDR1 SGHDT, CDR2 YYEEEE. Trimming pared 1 base from V and 0 bases from J, leaving 10 bases between. This chain's CDR3 is CASSLLRTANYGYTF. The DNA for the CDR3 is TGTGCCAGCAGCTTGCTCAGGACAGCTAACTATGGCTACACCTTC.

The chain uses TRBV7-6 and TRBJ2-7, with 9 bases identical to TRBD1. This CDR3 is 20 amino acids long. Trimming at V came to 1 base and at J to 1 base, leaving 17 bases not matched to a gene. Germline V gives CDR1 SGHVS, CDR2 FNYEAQ. CDR3 region: CASSLGASGQGSIWSYEQYF. The CDR3 DNA reads as TGTGCCAGCAGCTTAGGCGCCTCAGGACAGGGGTCCATTTGGTCCTACGAGCAGTACTTC.

This clonotype was seen ten or more times. V usage is TRBV5-1 and J usage is TRBJ2-6; 7 nucleotides agree with TRBD2. The CDR3 covers 19 residues. V shed 3 bases and J 1 base; nucleotides not matched to a gene: 13. CDR1 and CDR2 from the germline V gene are SGHRS and YFSETQ. CDR3 in amino acids: CASSSGGSWRDSGANVLTF. As DNA, the CDR3 is TGCGCCAGCAGCTCGGGCGGGAGCTGGAGAGATTCTGGGGCCAACGTCCTGACTTTC.

This clonotype was counted many times. V usage is TRBV12-3 or TRBV12-4 and J usage is TRBJ1-1; D not certain. There are 13 residues in the CDR3. The ends were cut back, 2 bases at V and 1 base at J, with 5 bases in the middle. For the CDR3, the DNA is TGTGCCAGCAGTTTAACGGCGAACACTGAAGCTTTCTTT. This translates into CASSLTANTEAFF.

This clonotype was seen repeatedly, ten times or more. J is TRBJ1-4 and V is TRBV10-2, with 7 nucleotides matching TRBD1. This CDR3 region has 15 residues. Trimming at V came to 6 bases and at J to 5 bases, leaving 9 bases not matched to a gene. Germline assignment: CDR1 WSHSY and CDR2 SAAADI. CDR3 residues: CASRSGQLENEKLFF. CDR3 bases: TGCGCCAGCAGATCGGGACAGCTTGAGAATGAAAAACTGTTTTTT.

This clonotype was counted many times. The chain uses TRBV3-1 and TRBJ2-4, with D perhaps TRBD2 (6 bases). CDR1 is LGHDT and CDR2 is YNNKEL in the germline V gene (reference sequence). Deletions cut 1 base from V and 6 bases from J, with 10 bases between. The CDR3 contains 14 residues. CDR3 residues: CASSQAGGRNIQYF. DNA for the CDR3: TGTGCCAGCAGCCAAGCTGGGGGGAGAAACATTCAGTACTTC.

This clonotype was picked up many times. The chain has TRBV12-5 and TRBJ2-2; unclear D gene. The CDR3 sequence is 15 residues long. V gave up 6 bases and J gave up 4 bases, with 15 bases separating them. Looked up from germline, CDR1 is LGHNT and CDR2 is FRNRAP. The CDR3 DNA reads as TGTGCTAGTGGCCCCGTATCGTCGGGCACCGGGGAGCTGTTTTTT. Its translation: CASGPVSSGTGELFF.

This clonotype came up many times. The chain has TRBV5-6 and TRBJ2-7; 8 nucleotides align to TRBD1. The CDR3 totals 15 residues. V shed 1 base, J shed 2 bases, and the junction held 5 bases outside the gene matches. The germline V gene has CDR1 SGHDT and CDR2 YYEEEE. CDR3 in DNA: TGTGCCAGCAGCTTGACAGGGGGTGATCCCTACGAGCAGTACTTC. Amino acid sequence: CASSLTGGDPYEQYF.

This clonotype appeared many times. This rearrangement joins TRBV20-1 to TRBJ1-1; D unclear. The CDR3 consists of 11 residues. The V end lost 1 base, the J end lost 9 bases, and 9 bases lay between the germline ends. In germline, CDR1 is DFQATT, CDR2 SNEGSKA (reference sequence). Here the CDR3 DNA reads TGCAGTGCTAGAGGCAGCGGCCAAGCTTTCTTT. Its protein product is CSARGSGQAFF.

This clonotype was found many times. The rearrangement joins TRBV20-1 to TRBJ2-1; possibly TRBD2 for D (5 bases). V lost 2 bases and J lost 10, with 12 bases in between. This CDR3 comprises 12 residues. Germline values: CDR1 DFQATT, CDR2 SNEGSKA (reference sequence). CDR3 loop: CSARFELGEQFF. The CDR3 nucleotides are TGCAGTGCTAGATTCGAACTAGGGGAGCAGTTCTTC.

Concerning this clonotype: A much larger clonotype is one base distant, so this may be a read error. This chain connects TRBV7-8 to TRBJ2-2, with D uncertain. The length of the CDR3 is 15 residues. V shed 5 bases and J shed 5 bases, with 15 bases lying between them. CDR1 and CDR2 from the germline V gene are SGHVS and FQNEAQ. DNA for the CDR3: TGTGCCAGCAGCCCCATGAGACCCAAAACCGGGGAGCTGTTTTTT. This codes for CASSPMRPKTGELFF.

This clonotype was observed many times. The CDR3 reads CASSESRGQETQYF. CDR3 nucleotides: TGCGCCAGCAGTGAGTCGCGGGGGCAAGAGACCCAGTACTTC. The chain has TRBV10-1 and TRBJ2-5; 7 bases fit TRBD2. CDR3 length: 14 residues. The V and J ends lost 0 bases and 2 bases, in that order; junction bases with no gene match: 0. The germline gives CDR1 WNHNN, CDR2 SYGVQD (reference sequence).

This clonotype was recorded at least ten times. This chain uses TRBV3-1 with TRBJ1-2; no clear D gene. The CDR3 totals 13 residues. CDR1 and CDR2 from the germline V gene are LGHDT and YNNKEL (reference sequence). Trimming took off 4 bases at V and 8 bases at J, with 14 bases between the two ends. The CDR3 region has the DNA TGTGCCAGCAGCCTTGGAGGAGGGCTCGGCTACACCTTC. This encodes CASSLGGGLGYTF.

This clonotype appeared many times. The V and J genes are TRBV6-2 or TRBV6-3 and TRBJ2-2; 7 bases line up with TRBD1. The CDR3 sequence is 16 residues long. J gave up 6 bases and V 2 bases, and 9 bases lay outside the gene matches. CDR1 and CDR2 (germline): MNHEY, SVGEGT. The CDR3 protein is CASSYAVTGWPGELFF. The CDR3, as DNA: TGTGCCAGCAGTTACGCAGTGACAGGGTGGCCCGGGGAGCTGTTTTTT.

By share, this clonotype counts as medium-sized. This chain joins TRBV7-2 and TRBJ1-1, with 8 bases aligning to TRBD1. The CDR3 loop spans 14 amino acids. Germline V lookup: CDR1 SGHTA, CDR2 FQGNSA. J was trimmed by 8 bases and V by 0 bases; bases with no gene match: 5. The DNA of the CDR3 is TGTGCCAGCAGCTTAGCTGGGACAGGTCTCGAAGCTTTCTTT. Protein product: CASSLAGTGLEAFF.

This clonotype was seen at least ten times. The chain carries TRBV12-3 or TRBV12-4 and TRBJ2-7, with D tentatively TRBD1 or TRBD2 (6 bases each). Trimming removed 5 bases from V and 6 bases from J, with 14 bases in between. The CDR3 totals 13 residues. The DNA of the CDR3 is TGTGCCAGCAGTATGGAGGGGGTCACCGAGCAGTACTTC. Its protein is CASSMEGVTEQYF.